This T cell receptor beta chain stems from a study of regulatory T cells in long-lasting Graves disease. Looking at the study overall: For under 3 months, newly diagnosed Graves' patients had been taking antithyroid drugs.

General study findings and limits: Gene preferences differed: TRBV28, TRBJ1-2, TRBJ2-5 in persistent cases. Clonotypes that were public and shared totalled fewer than 3,500 in persistent patients versus approximately 970 in new patients.

V lost 4 bases to trimming and J lost 4 bases; unmatched junction nucleotides: 3. The CDR3 covers 13 residues. Per the germline V gene, CDR1 is SQVTM and CDR2 is ANQGSEA. Researchers made TCR beta libraries by using iRepertoire HTBI primers and running Arm-PCR on CDR3 regions. TCRdb called the multiplex PCR reads again in MiXCR, with one record for every CDR3 protein. The sample has 200,000 to 300,000 distinct CDR3 sequences; roughly 21% are singletons. The time point denotes: newly diagnosed GD, antithyroid drugs for less than 3 months. From RNA extracted from PBMCs, the TCR library was made. This clonotype was seen many times. The antigen remains unidentified.

The receptor comes from a female donor with Graves disease. The chain links TRBV29-1 to TRBJ1-3; 8 nucleotides agree with TRBD1. Specimen: peripheral blood mononuclear cells (PBMCs), collected at new diagnosis, from a patient treated with antithyroid drugs. CDR3 residues: CSVGTGLGNTIYF. The CDR3 DNA is TGCAGCGTTGGGACAGGGTTAGGAAACACCATATATTTT. Combining the CDR3 with reference TRBV29-1 and TRBJ1-3 gives the whole variable domain SAVISQKPSRDICQRGTSLTIQCQVDSQVTMMFWYRQQPGQSLTLIATANQGSEATYESGFVIDKFPISRPNLTFSTLTVSNMSPEDSSIYLCSVGTGLGNTIYFGEGSWLTVV.